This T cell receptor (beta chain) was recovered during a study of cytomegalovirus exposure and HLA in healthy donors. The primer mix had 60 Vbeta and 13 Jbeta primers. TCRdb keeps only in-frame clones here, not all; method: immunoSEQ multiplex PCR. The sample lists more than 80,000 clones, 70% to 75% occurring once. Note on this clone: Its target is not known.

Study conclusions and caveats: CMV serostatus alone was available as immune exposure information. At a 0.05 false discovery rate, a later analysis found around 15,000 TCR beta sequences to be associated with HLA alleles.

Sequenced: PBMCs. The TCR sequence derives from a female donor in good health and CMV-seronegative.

CDR3 coding DNA: TGTGCCAGCAGCTTAAGGGCCCCCGGGACTAGGCGCAATGAGCAGTTCTTC. Protein: CASSLRAPGTRRNEQFF. This chain joins TRBV11-2 and TRBJ2-1; 8 bases are a match to TRBD2. V was pared by 2 bases and J by 6 bases, with 12 bases of the junction left unmatched. This CDR3 has 17 amino acids. CDR1 is SGHAT and CDR2 is FQNNGV in the germline V gene. Drawing the rest from reference TRBV11-2 and TRBJ2-1, the complete variable domain is EAGVAQSPRYKIIEKRQSVAFWCNPISGHATLYWYQQILGQGPKLLIQFQNNGVVDDSQLPKDRFSAERLKGVDSTLKIQPAKLEDSAVYLCASSLRAPGTRRNEQFFGPGTRLTVL.